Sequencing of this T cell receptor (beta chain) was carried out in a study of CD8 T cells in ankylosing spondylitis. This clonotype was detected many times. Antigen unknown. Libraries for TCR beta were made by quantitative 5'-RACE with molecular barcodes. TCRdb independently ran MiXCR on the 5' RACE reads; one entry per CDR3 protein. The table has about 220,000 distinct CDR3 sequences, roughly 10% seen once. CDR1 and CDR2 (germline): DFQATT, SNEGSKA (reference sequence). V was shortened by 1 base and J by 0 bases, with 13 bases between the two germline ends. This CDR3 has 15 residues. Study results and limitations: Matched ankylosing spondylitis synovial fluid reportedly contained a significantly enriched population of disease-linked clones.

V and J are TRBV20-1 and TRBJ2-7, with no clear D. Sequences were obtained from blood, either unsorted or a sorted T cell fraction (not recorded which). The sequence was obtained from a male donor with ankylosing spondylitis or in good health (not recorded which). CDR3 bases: TGCAGTGCTAGAGTCACCGGACGGCCCTCCTACGAGCAGTACTTC. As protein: CSARVTGRPSYEQYF.